The 29 T cell receptor beta chains given below trace back to one sample, sequenced in a study of T cells in Graves' hyperthyroidism and ophthalmopathy. Amplified regions were TCR beta CDR3 sequences from RNA transcripts. When the TCR CDR3 underwent first-round RT-PCR, the HTBI primer set was used. TCRdb analysed the multiplex PCR reads with MiXCR anew, one entry per CDR3 protein. Found here are under 400,000 distinct CDR3 sequences, around 15% of them singletons; the top ten hold roughly 19%. Sequencing input: blood. These receptors all come from a woman aged 60 to 75 with Graves' ophthalmopathy.

Many counts were recorded for this clonotype. The V call is TRBV27, the J call TRBJ2-1; D is perhaps TRBD2 (6 bases). From germline, CDR1 is MNHEY and CDR2 SMNVEV (reference sequence). V shed 5 bases and J shed 3 bases, with 17 bases lying between them. This CDR3 comprises 16 residues. CDR3 nucleotides: TGTGCCAGCAGTCCCCGTGAGCGGGTGGGCTACAATGAGCAGTTCTTC. Residues: CASSPRERVGYNEQFF.

Comment on this clonotype: A much larger clonotype is one base distant, so this may be a read error. J is TRBJ2-1 and V is TRBV3-1; no definite D call. Trimming cost V 0 bases and J 12 bases, with 9 bases left between them. Germline V gene data show CDR1 as LGHDT and CDR2 as YNNKEL (reference sequence). This CDR3 is built from 12 residues. Written as DNA, the CDR3 is TGTGCCAGCAGCCAAGATGAGGCAGGGCAGTTCTTC. Its protein product is CASSQDEAGQFF.

This clonotype was detected many times. V usage is TRBV30 and J usage is TRBJ1-4, with 7 positions matching TRBD1. The germline gives CDR1 GTSNPN, CDR2 SVGIG (reference sequence). The CDR3 consists of 15 residues. The V and J ends lost 4 bases and 5 bases, in that order; junction bases with no gene match: 10. The CDR3 DNA is TGTGCCTGGACCCTAGGTCAGGGGGGGAATGAAAAACTGTTTTTT. Translated: CAWTLGQGGNEKLFF.

Many counts were recorded for this clonotype. The V and J genes are TRBV28 and TRBJ2-7; unclear D gene. CDR3 length: 12 amino acids. The germline gives CDR1 MDHEN, CDR2 SYDVKM. Trimming took 6 bases from V and 0 from J, leaving 6 bases between them. CDR3 DNA: TGTGCCAGCAGAGGAGACTCCTACGAGCAGTACTTC. Translation gives CASRGDSYEQYF.

This clonotype was seen repeatedly, ten times or more. The rearrangement links TRBV2 to TRBJ2-3; D is uncertain. Germline V gives CDR1 SNHLY, CDR2 FYNNEI. V was shortened by 4 bases and J by 1 base, with 9 bases between the two germline ends. This CDR3 comprises 14 residues. In nucleotides, the CDR3 is TGTGCCAGCAGTGGCTGGGTGGGCACAGATACGCAGTATTTT. Its translation is CASSGWVGTDTQYF.

The gene calls are TRBV6-1 and TRBJ2-1, with a possible D match to TRBD2 (5 bases). The germline V gene encodes CDR1 MNHNS and CDR2 SASEGT. This CDR3 has 17 amino acids. V lost 6 bases and J 2 bases, leaving 20 bases between the germline ends. The CDR3 reads CASSRGGLASTYNEQFF. In DNA form, the CDR3 reads TGTGCCAGCAGCCGCGGTGGGTTAGCGTCTACCTACAATGAGCAGTTCTTC.

Ten or more counts support this clonotype. The chain combines TRBV6-1 with TRBJ1-5, with D maybe TRBD1 (5 bases). V lost 2 bases, J lost 0 bases, and 14 bases lay in between. This CDR3 contains 17 residues. CDR1 and CDR2 from the germline V gene are MNHNS and SASEGT. The CDR3 is CASSERFGGDSNQPQHF. The CDR3 nucleotides read TGTGCCAGCAGTGAACGGTTCGGGGGAGATAGCAATCAGCCCCAGCATTTT.

This clonotype appeared many times. The chain is built from TRBV3-1 and TRBJ1-2; 7 positions match TRBD1. CDR1 LGHDT and CDR2 YNNKEL come from the germline V gene (reference sequence). The V and J ends lost 3 bases and 5 bases, in that order; junction bases with no gene match: 9. The CDR3 has 15 residues. CDR3 residues: CASSQAGTVPYGYTF. The CDR3 bases are TGTGCCAGCAGCCAGGCCGGGACAGTACCGTATGGCTACACCTTC.

This clonotype has at least ten counts. J is TRBJ1-1 and V is TRBV11-2; D remains ambiguous. Trimming removed 2 bases from V and 6 bases from J, with 7 bases in between. This CDR3 has 12 amino acids. Germline CDR1 and CDR2: SGHAT and FQNNGV. The CDR3 region has the DNA TGTGCCAGCAGCTTATTAAAGGCTGAAGCTTTCTTT. Translating gives CASSLLKAEAFF.

This clonotype was detected many times. The chain uses TRBV27 and TRBJ2-1; weak D call: TRBD1 (7 bases). This CDR3 has 15 residues. Trimming removed 4 bases from V and 7 bases from J, with 17 bases in between. CDR1 is MNHEY, CDR2 SMNVEV, per germline (reference sequence). The CDR3 coding sequence is TGTGCCAGCAGTTCTGACAGGGACTTGAGAAATGAGCAGTTCTTC. Translation: CASSSDRDLRNEQFF.

V is TRBV12-3 or TRBV12-4 and J is TRBJ2-1; tentatively, D is TRBD1 or TRBD2 (5 bases each). This CDR3 is built from 12 residues. V was clipped by 2 bases and J by 10 bases, with 9 bases between them. This CDR3 is CASSLQGGEQFF. In DNA, the CDR3 is TGTGCCAGCAGTTTACAGGGCGGGGAGCAGTTCTTC.

This clonotype occurred a few times. The chain links TRBV2 to TRBJ2-7; weak D call: TRBD2 (6 bases). Trimming left V 11 bases short and J 2 bases short, with 16 bases between. The CDR3 consists of 13 residues. CDR1 is SNHLY, CDR2 FYNNEI, per germline. Here the CDR3 DNA reads TGTGCCGGCATGGCTAGCGCTACCTACGAGCAGTACTTC. This translates into CAGMASATYEQYF.

This clonotype was seen ten or more times. The rearrangement links TRBV7-2 to TRBJ2-2; D is undetermined. The CDR3 length is 15 residues. V lost 8 bases, J lost 2 bases, and 15 bases lay in between. The V gene's germline CDR1 is SGHTA and CDR2 FQGNSA. In nucleotides, the CDR3 is TGTGCCAGCCAACCCCAGCGAGTAAACACCGGGGAGCTGTTTTTT. Protein product: CASQPQRVNTGELFF.

The table lists this clonotype with a few counts. One end of the junction fails to match germline, which may point to a read error. CDR3: CASGVTPTGSPLHF. The CDR3 DNA reads as TGTGCCAGCGGCGTGACTCCTACGGGGTCACCCCTCCACTTT. The chain has TRBV9 and TRBJ1-6; D is unresolved. This CDR3 region has 14 residues. CDR1 is SGDLS, CDR2 YYNGEE, per germline. The full variable domain, completed using reference TRBV9 and TRBJ1-6, is DSGVTQTPKHLITATGQRVTLRCSPRSGDLSVYWYQQSLDQGLQFLIQYYNGEERAKGNILERFSAQQFPDLHSELNLSSLELGDSALYFCASGVTPTGSPLHFGNGTRLTVT.

This clonotype has ten or more counts. The chain couples TRBV5-1 to TRBJ2-3; TRBD1 or TRBD2 may be the D gene (5 bases each). Germline CDR1 SGHRS, CDR2 YFSETQ. The CDR3 contains 16 residues. Trimming pared 0 bases from V and 0 bases from J, leaving 11 bases between. In nucleotides, the CDR3 is TGCGCCAGCAGCTTGGGAAGAGGGGAGAGCACAGATACGCAGTATTTT. This encodes CASSLGRGESTDTQYF.

This rearrangement joins TRBV5-6 to TRBJ2-1; 7 bases are a match to TRBD2. The CDR3 is 14 amino acids. Trimming took 6 bases from V and 8 from J; bases not matched to a gene: 11. Germline CDR1 and CDR2: SGHDT and YYEEEE. This CDR3 reads CASIRTTSVDEQFF. The DNA of the CDR3 is TGTGCCAGCATCCGAACTACTAGCGTCGATGAGCAGTTCTTC.

Many counts were recorded for this clonotype. This rearrangement joins TRBV5-1 to TRBJ2-7, with a possible D match to TRBD2 (5 bases). The ends were cut back, 4 bases at V and 0 bases at J, with 17 bases in the middle. CDR3 length equals 16 residues. Germline-derived CDR1 and CDR2 are SGHRS and YFSETQ. CDR3 loop: CASSPLAGTSSYEQYF. CDR3 DNA: TGCGCCAGCAGCCCCTTGGCGGGCACGAGCTCCTACGAGCAGTACTTC.

This clonotype was found many times. The chain employs TRBV30 and TRBJ2-3; the D call may be TRBD1 or TRBD2 (6 bases each). The CDR3 totals 14 residues. Trimming removed 2 bases from V and 4 bases from J, with 13 bases in between. Germline-derived CDR1 and CDR2 are GTSNPN and SVGIG (reference sequence). The CDR3 DNA is TGTGCCTGGAGTAGTGGACAGCGGGCAGATACGCAGTATTTT. Its translation: CAWSSGQRADTQYF.

This clonotype was observed a few times. Possible read error: a much larger clone is one base away. In nucleotides, the CDR3 is TGTGCCAGCAGCTTAGACGACTTAGATACGCAGTATTTT. Protein: CASSLDDLDTQYF. The V call is TRBV5-4, the J call TRBJ2-3; D gene uncertain. Germline assignment: CDR1 SGHNT and CDR2 YYREEE (reference sequence). V lost 2 bases and J 5 bases, leaving 9 bases between the germline ends. The CDR3 contains 13 residues. Together with reference TRBV5-4 and TRBJ2-3, the CDR3 gives the full variable domain: ETGVTQSPTHLIKTRGQQVTLRCSSQSGHNTVSWYQQALGQGPQFIFQYYREEENGRGNFPPRFSGLQFPNYSSELNVNALELDDSALYLCASSLDDLDTQYFGPGTRLTVL.

This clonotype has a handful of counts. Sequence at one end of the junction differs from germline and may be a read error. The DNA of the CDR3 is TGTGCCAGCAGCCAAGCAGGGGCCTCCTCCGAGCAGTACTTC. Amino acids: CASSQAGASSEQYF. The chain uses TRBV3-1 and TRBJ2-7, with D possibly matching TRBD1 (6 bases). Per the germline V gene, CDR1 is LGHDT and CDR2 is YNNKEL (reference sequence). There are 14 residues in the CDR3.

This clonotype occurred many times. The chain employs TRBV20-1 and TRBJ1-1; no reliable D call. The ends were cut back, 0 bases at V and 2 bases at J, with 13 bases in the middle. The CDR3 covers 15 residues. Germline CDR1 and CDR2: DFQATT and SNEGSKA (reference sequence). The CDR3 DNA reads as TGCAGTGCTAGAGATGGAGGCAGGATTAACACTGAAGCTTTCTTT. Protein: CSARDGGRINTEAFF.

At least ten counts were recorded for this clonotype. This chain connects TRBV20-1 to TRBJ2-1; 8 positions agree with TRBD2. Losses at the gene ends were 1 base for V and 7 bases for J; bases not matched to a gene: 3. In germline, CDR1 is DFQATT, CDR2 SNEGSKA (reference sequence). This CDR3 is 13 amino acids long. CDR3 protein: CSARGQRENEQFF. The CDR3 bases are TGCAGTGCTAGAGGTCAGCGGGAGAATGAGCAGTTCTTC.

This clonotype appeared many times. Germline and junction disagree at one end, which may indicate a read error. The chain carries TRBV11-2 and TRBJ1-3, with D uncertain. The CDR3 length is 14 residues. From germline, CDR1 is SGHAT and CDR2 FQNNGV. The CDR3 spells CASSLDRTGNTIYF. In nucleotides, the CDR3 is TGTGCCAGCAGCTTAGATCGGACTGGGAACACCATATATTTT.

The chain uses TRBV20-1 and TRBJ2-5; tentatively, D is TRBD2 (6 bases). V lost 2 bases and J 5 bases, leaving 18 bases between the germline ends. The length of the CDR3 is 15 residues. Germline V lookup: CDR1 DFQATT, CDR2 SNEGSKA (reference sequence). The chain's CDR3 is CSARSPLGTQETQYF. In DNA, the CDR3 is TGCAGTGCTAGATCCCCATTGGGGACTCAGGAGACCCAGTACTTC.

The chain carries TRBV11-3 and TRBJ2-1; a possible D gene is TRBD1 (6 bases). The germline V gene has CDR1 SGHNT and CDR2 YENEEA. V lost 5 bases and J 9 bases, leaving 17 bases between the germline ends. CDR3 length: 14 amino acids. The chain's CDR3 is CASSRSRGSGEQFF. CDR3 in DNA: TGTGCCAGCAGCCGGAGCAGGGGCTCGGGTGAGCAGTTCTTC.

This chain links TRBV5-1 with TRBJ1-5, with D possibly TRBD1 on 6 matching bases. There are 16 residues in the CDR3. Germline V lookup: CDR1 SGHRS, CDR2 YFSETQ. V lost 4 bases, J lost 5 bases, and 19 bases lay in between. The CDR3 loop is CASSIYPGDTDQPQHF. CDR3 coding DNA: TGCGCCAGCAGCATCTATCCTGGGGACACAGATCAGCCCCAGCATTTT.

This clonotype has at least ten counts. The chain has TRBV3-1 and TRBJ2-1; 7 bases are shared with TRBD2. CDR1 LGHDT and CDR2 YNNKEL come from the germline V gene (reference sequence). Unmatched junction bases numbered 13, after V lost 3 bases and J lost 8 bases. The CDR3 is made up of 16 amino acids. CDR3: CASSQGDFAGVYEQFF. CDR3 sequence (DNA): TGTGCCAGCAGCCAGGGAGACTTTGCGGGAGTTTATGAGCAGTTCTTC.

At least ten counts were recorded for this clonotype. The rearrangement uses TRBV18 and TRBJ2-5; 8 positions match TRBD1. Losses at the gene ends were 4 bases for V and 4 bases for J; bases not matched to a gene: 11. From germline, CDR1 is KGHSH and CDR2 LQKENI. This CDR3 is 16 amino acids long. CDR3 coding DNA: TGTGCCAGCTCACGAGTTCCCGACAGGGGCCCAGAGACCCAGTACTTC. It translates to CASSRVPDRGPETQYF.

This clonotype was counted a few times. The chain uses TRBV29-1 and TRBJ1-1, with D possibly TRBD1 on 5 matching bases. CDR1 and CDR2 (germline): SQVTM, ANQGSEA. The CDR3 is 11 amino acids. Deletions cut 6 bases from V and 2 bases from J, with 7 bases between. The CDR3 DNA reads as TGCAGCGTCGACAGAAACACTGAAGCTTTCTTT. Translating it yields CSVDRNTEAFF.